The rows below give T cell receptor beta chains drawn from one sample of a study of graft-versus-host responses after intestinal transplantation. These receptors' targets are unknown. Here immunoSEQ multiplex PCR was the method, and the copy in TCRdb shows in-frame clones only, minus some. The sample records about 120,000 clones, just over 90% being singletons. Material: unstimulated CD4+ T cells sorted from spleen or lymph node cells, obtained before intestinal transplant. The receptors here all came from a human donor who received an intestinal transplant. The CDR3 runs from the conserved cysteine through the conserved F or W. A D gene is named only where the DNA matches it firmly. Size values are once, few and many counts, or a class for expanded clones, and some rows have none.

TRBD1 TRBJ1-1 TRBV9 - CASSPSGTGRTEAFF TGTGCCAGCAGCCCTTCAGGGACAGGTCGCACTGAAGCTTTCTTT
TRBD1 TRBJ2-5 TRBV7-2 - CASSPGTEETQYF TGTGCCAGCAGCCCGGGGACAGAAGAGACCCAGTACTTC
- TRBJ2-3 TRBV19 few CASSFRRATDTQYF TGTGCCAGTAGTTTTAGGCGGGCCACAGATACGCAGTATTTT
TRBD2 TRBJ2-3 TRBV5-1 - CASSLTSGHSTDTQYF TGCGCCAGCAGCCTAACTAGCGGGCATAGCACAGATACGCAGTATTTT
TRBD1 TRBJ2-2 TRBV6-1 - CASSEGRTGQRGGELFF TGTGCCAGCAGTGAAGGGAGGACAGGGCAAAGAGGCGGGGAGCTGTTTTTT
TRBD1 TRBJ2-3 TRBV30 - CAYGQGISDTQYF TGTGCCTACGGACAGGGAATTTCAGATACGCAGTATTTT
- TRBJ1-6 TRBV6-5 - CASTDRWGPLHF TGTGCCAGCACCGACAGGTGGGGACCCCTCCACTTT
- TRBJ2-6 TRBV5-1 - CASSLGGLNPSGANVLTF TGCGCCAGCAGCTTGGGCGGCCTCAACCCCTCTGGGGCCAACGTCCTGACTTTC
TRBD1 TRBJ1-2 TRBV18 - CASSRDRGVYTF TGTGCCAGCTCACGGGACAGGGGAGTTTACACCTTC
TRBD1 TRBJ2-7 TRBV28 - CASRRDRVHEQYF TGTGCCAGCAGGCGGGACAGGGTCCACGAGCAGTACTTC
- TRBJ1-4 TRBV5-5 - CASSLRRVPLTNEKLFF TGTGCCAGCAGCTTGCGGCGGGTCCCCCTGACTAATGAAAAACTGTTTTTT
- TRBJ2-1 TRBV28 - CASFPRQRVIYNEQFF TGTGCCAGCTTCCCGCGCCAGAGGGTAATTTACAATGAGCAGTTCTTC
TRBD1 TRBJ2-7 TRBV27 - CASSLSIRQDRGAYEQYF TGTGCCAGCAGTTTGTCAATACGCCAGGACAGGGGGGCCTACGAGCAGTACTTC
TRBD2 TRBJ2-3 TRBV6-1 once CASSRLAGGTDTQYF TGTGCCAGCAGCAGACTAGCGGGTGGCACAGATACGCAGTATTTT
TRBD1 TRBJ2-7 TRBV13 - CASRRTGYYEQYF TGTGCCAGCAGACGGACAGGGTACTACGAGCAGTACTTC
- TRBJ2-3 TRBV9 - CASSVEGGPDTQYF TGTGCCAGCAGCGTAGAAGGGGGACCAGATACGCAGTATTTT
- TRBJ1-2 TRBV30 - CAWYTTAHYGYTF TGTGCCTGGTATACCACAGCCCACTATGGCTACACCTTC
- TRBJ1-2 TRBV28 - CASRTQGFGYTF TGTGCCAGCAGGACCCAGGGTTTCGGCTACACCTTC
- TRBJ1-3 TRBV15 - CATSRDLEPGGTIYF TGTGCCACCAGCAGAGATCTAGAGCCCGGCGGCACCATATATTTT
TRBD2 TRBJ2-1 TRBV28 - CASSLTSGYNEQFF TGTGCCAGCAGTTTGACTAGCGGCTACAATGAGCAGTTCTTC
TRBD2 TRBJ2-3 TRBV6-1 - CASLLRWEGHTQYF TGTGCCAGCCTCCTTAGGTGGGAGGGGCATACGCAGTATTTT
TRBD2 TRBJ2-1 TRBV19 - CASTVTSGRANEQFF TGTGCCAGTACCGTAACTAGCGGGAGGGCAAATGAGCAGTTCTTC
TRBD1 TRBJ1-6 TRBV19 - CVSRTGQSPLHF TGTGTCAGTCGGACAGGGCAATCACCCCTCCACTTT
TRBD1 TRBJ2-3 TRBV2 - CATFPGQVTDTQYF TGTGCCACTTTTCCGGGACAGGTCACAGATACGCAGTATTTT
TRBD2 TRBJ2-6 TRBV19 - CASSPGLAGVTGANVLTF TGTGCCAGTAGTCCGGGACTAGCGGGAGTCACTGGGGCCAACGTCCTGACTTTC
- TRBJ2-5 TRBV30 - CAWIRTGRGETQYF TGTGCCTGGATAAGGACAGGGAGGGGAGAGACCCAGTACTTC
- TRBJ1-6 TRBV6-1 - CASRSGVGTPLHF TGTGCCAGCAGATCAGGGGTCGGGACACCCCTCCACTTT
TRBD2 TRBJ2-1 TRBV18 - CASSPAGGLEQFF TGTGCCAGCTCACCGGCGGGGGGGCTTGAGCAGTTCTTC
TRBD2 TRBJ2-1 TRBV11-2 once CASSRTSGSGNEQFF TGTGCCAGCAGCAGGACTAGCGGGAGTGGAAATGAGCAGTTCTTC
- TRBJ1-3 TRBV5-1 - CASSFERPSSGNTIYF TGCGCCAGCAGCTTTGAACGCCCGAGCTCTGGAAACACCATATATTTT
- TRBJ2-7 TRBV18 - CASSPQGYYEQYF TGTGCCAGCTCACCACAGGGGTACTACGAGCAGTACTTC
- TRBJ2-4 TRBV5-8 - CASSYLGGIQYF TGTGCCAGCAGCTACCTTGGGGGGATTCAGTACTTC
TRBD2 TRBJ2-1 TRBV5-6 - CASSPLAAYNEQFF TGTGCCAGCAGCCCGCTAGCGGCCTACAATGAGCAGTTCTTC
- TRBJ2-5 TRBV30 - CAWNPSSFLETQYF TGTGCCTGGAATCCTAGCTCTTTTTTAGAGACCCAGTACTTC
TRBD1 TRBJ2-7 TRBV27 - CASSLGRGLEQYF TGTGCCAGCAGTTTAGGCAGGGGGCTTGAGCAGTACTTC
- TRBJ1-4 TRBV7-2 - CASMEGPTNEKLFF TGTGCCAGCATGGAGGGGCCGACTAATGAAAAACTGTTTTTT
TRBD2 TRBJ2-1 TRBV6-4 - CASSDTYTSGRAGEQFF TGTGCCAGCAGTGACACATACACTAGCGGGAGGGCCGGGGAGCAGTTCTTC
TRBD2 TRBJ2-2 TRBV6-5 - CASSIAGGPTGELFF TGTGCCAGCTCTATAGCGGGAGGACCCACGGGGGAGCTGTTTTTT
- TRBJ1-2 TRBV6-1 - CASSPSDTGLYSSF TGTGCCAGCAGTCCCTCTGACACAGGGTTATATTCCTCCTTC
TRBD1 TRBJ1-4 TRBV5-8 - CASRRTGDEKLFF TGTGCCAGCCGAAGGACAGGGGATGAAAAACTGTTTTTT
TRBD1 TRBJ2-7 TRBV7-2 - CASSLRQGSYEQYF TGTGCCAGCAGCCTCAGACAGGGTTCCTACGAGCAGTACTTC
TRBD2 TRBJ2-7 TRBV9 - CASSPGPGGGSYEQYF TGTGCCAGCAGCCCCGGCCCGGGGGGGGGATCCTACGAGCAGTACTTC
- TRBJ1-1 TRBV5-4 - CASSTRGQGNTEAFF TGTGCCAGCAGCACCCGAGGTCAGGGGAACACTGAAGCTTTCTTT
TRBD1 TRBJ2-7 TRBV5-4 - CASSFGQGALAYEQYF TGTGCCAGCAGCTTCGGGCAGGGGGCCCTGGCCTACGAGCAGTACTTC
- TRBJ1-2 TRBV4-2 - CASSQAALDYGYTF TGTGCCAGCAGCCAGGCGGCCCTGGACTATGGCTACACCTTC
TRBD1 TRBJ1-3 TRBV5-1 - CASSPQGFSGNTIYF TGCGCCAGCAGCCCACAGGGGTTCTCTGGAAACACCATATATTTT
TRBD2 TRBJ2-3 TRBV5-6 - CASSWTRTSGRADTQYF TGTGCCAGCAGCTGGACCAGGACTAGCGGGAGAGCAGATACGCAGTATTTT
TRBD2 TRBJ2-5 TRBV6-5 - CASSFGLAGEETQYF TGTGCCAGCAGTTTTGGACTAGCGGGAGAAGAGACCCAGTACTTC
- TRBJ2-2 TRBV11-3 - CASSQTHTGELFF TGTGCCAGCAGCCAAACACACACCGGGGAGCTGTTTTTT
- TRBJ1-3 TRBV7-8 - CASSLGQTSGNTIYF TGTGCCAGCAGCTTAGGACAGACCTCTGGAAACACCATATATTTT
- TRBJ2-6 TRBV4-3 - CASSQEWDSSGANVLTF TGCGCCAGCAGCCAAGAATGGGACTCCTCTGGGGCCAACGTCCTGACTTTC
- TRBJ1-4 TRBV10-3 - CAISERGAEKLFF TGTGCCATCAGTGAGCGAGGAGCTGAAAAACTGTTTTTT
TRBD1 TRBJ1-4 TRBV27 - CASSLQGATNEKLFF TGTGCCAGCAGTTTGCAGGGGGCGACTAATGAAAAACTGTTTTTT
- TRBJ2-7 TRBV6-5 - CASSLDRGGPYEQYF TGTGCCAGCAGCCTTGATAGGGGGGGACCCTACGAGCAGTACTTC